The 13 T cell receptor beta chains reported below all come from one sample, sequenced in a study of cytomegalovirus exposure and HLA in healthy donors. The PCR employed 60 Vbeta primers together with 13 Jbeta primers. The protocol was immunoSEQ multiplex PCR, while the TCRdb copy is restricted to in-frame clones and leaves out a portion. The repertoire has some 150,000 clones, over 70% of them found once; the top ten carry around 4.9%. Sequenced material: PBMCs. Source of these receptors: a male donor in good health and CMV-seronegative.

Details on this clone: Distinct nucleotide sequences in the sample also encode this CDR3. The rearrangement links TRBV7-2 to TRBJ1-3, with D hard to call. Germline CDR1 is SGHTA and CDR2 is FQGNSA. V was pared by 5 bases and J by 0 bases, with 5 bases between. CDR3 length: 13 amino acids. The CDR3 region has the DNA TGTGCCAGCAGCCCCGGCTCTGGAAACACCATATATTTT. Translated, it gives CASSPGSGNTIYF.

This sequence joins TRBV28 and TRBJ2-7; perhaps TRBD1 as D (6 bases). The length of the CDR3 is 13 residues. V dropped 6 bases and J dropped 2 bases, with 11 bases sitting between them. Germline CDR1 reads MDHEN; CDR2 reads SYDVKM. CDR3 DNA sequence: TGTGCCAGCAGGACAGGCTCACCCTACGAGCAGTACTTC. It yields the protein CASRTGSPYEQYF.

The gene calls are TRBV5-4 and TRBJ2-7; TRBD2 is a possible D gene (5 bases). CDR1 SGHNT and CDR2 YYREEE come from the germline V gene (reference sequence). V was pared by 0 bases and J by 3 bases, with 10 bases between. The CDR3 length is 14 residues. The CDR3 here is CASSLGGRDYEQYF. DNA of the CDR3: TGTGCCAGCAGCTTGGGAGGACGGGACTACGAGCAGTACTTC.

The chain is built from TRBV7-9 and TRBJ1-1, with 9 bases fitting TRBD1. Germline V gene lookup returns CDR1 SEHNR and CDR2 FQNEAQ (reference sequence). CDR3 length: 15 residues. The V gene end was trimmed by 5 bases and the J gene end by 1 base; junction bases not matched to a gene: 5. In DNA form, the CDR3 reads TGTGCCAGCAGCGCTCACAGGGGGCAGAACACTGAAGCTTTCTTT. This encodes CASSAHRGQNTEAFF.

This sequence joins TRBV19 and TRBJ2-5; D is undetermined. Germline V lookup: CDR1 LNHDA, CDR2 SQIVND (reference sequence). Trimming removed 5 bases from V and 5 bases from J, with 24 bases in between. This CDR3 has 17 residues. CDR3 sequence: CASSPGLSGVSLETQYF. CDR3 DNA: TGTGCCAGTAGTCCAGGTCTCTCCGGTGTTTCATTGGAGACCCAGTACTTC.

The V gene is TRBV5-1, the J gene TRBJ2-3; 13 nucleotides agree with TRBD2. The CDR3 has 18 amino acids. CDR1 is SGHRS, CDR2 YFSETQ, per germline. J gave up 0 bases and V 3 bases, and 7 bases lay outside the gene matches. This CDR3 reads CASSSGLAGATSTDTQYF. The CDR3 DNA reads as TGCGCCAGCAGCTCTGGACTAGCGGGGGCCACTAGCACAGATACGCAGTATTTT.

This rearrangement joins TRBV28 to TRBJ2-3; the D gene is possibly TRBD2 (6 bases). The CDR3 contains 17 residues. Germline V gene data show CDR1 as MDHEN and CDR2 as SYDVKM. V gave up 4 bases and J gave up 2 bases, with 19 bases separating them. CDR3 region: CASSSLLSAGYTDTQYF. The CDR3 nucleotides read TGTGCCAGCAGTTCCCTCCTTTCGGCGGGGTACACAGATACGCAGTATTTT. The full variable domain, rest sourced from reference TRBV28 and TRBJ2-3, is DVKVTQSSRYLVKRTGEKVFLECVQDMDHENMFWYRQDPGLGLRLIYFSYDVKMKEKGDIPEGYSVSREKKERFSLILESASTNQTSMYLCASSSLLSAGYTDTQYFGPGTRLTVL.

This clone was picked up a small number of times. The chain recombines TRBV5-1 with TRBJ1-1; the D is unclear. Germline V CDR1 and CDR2: SGHRS, YFSETQ. Deletions cut 4 bases from V and 1 base from J, with 8 bases between. CDR3 length: 13 amino acids. The DNA of the CDR3 is TGCGCCAGCAGCAATGCAGAGAACACTGAAGCTTTCTTT. Its translation is CASSNAENTEAFF.

Only a few counts were recorded for this clone. The chain carries TRBV7-2 and TRBJ1-5; the D is unclear. The CDR3 is made up of 17 amino acids. V was shortened by 3 bases and J by 3 bases, with 18 bases between the two germline ends. The V gene's germline CDR1 is SGHTA and CDR2 FQGNSA. The DNA of the CDR3 is TGTGCCAGCAGCTTCGGTCCCTCCGGGAGGGTCAATCAGCCCCAGCATTTT. It yields the protein CASSFGPSGRVNQPQHF.

This clone has only a few counts. V usage is TRBV6-5 and J usage is TRBJ1-1, with 7 bases aligning to TRBD1. The germline gives CDR1 MNHEY, CDR2 SVGAGI. Unmatched junction bases numbered 3, after V lost 2 bases and J lost 0 bases. The CDR3 sequence is 15 residues long. CDR3 sequence (DNA): TGTGCCAGCAGTTACCAGACAGGGATGAACACTGAAGCTTTCTTT. This encodes CASSYQTGMNTEAFF.

For this clone: The identical CDR3 is also encoded by other nucleotide sequences in the sample. This rearrangement joins TRBV30 to TRBJ2-7; TRBD1 agrees at 7 bases. This CDR3 has 12 residues. Germline values: CDR1 GTSNPN, CDR2 SVGIG (reference sequence). After removal of 2 bases from V and 4 bases from J, the junction contained 2 bases not matched to a gene. CDR3 nucleotides: TGTGCCTGGAGTCCACAGGGGTACGAGCAGTACTTC. Translation: CAWSPQGYEQYF.

V and J are TRBV28 and TRBJ1-4, with 7 bases that match TRBD1. CDR1 MDHEN and CDR2 SYDVKM come from the germline V gene. With V trimmed by 6 bases and J by 5 bases, 0 bases remained unmatched. This CDR3 contains 12 residues. As DNA, the CDR3 is TGTGCCAGCAGGGGACAGAATGAAAAACTGTTTTTT. This codes for CASRGQNEKLFF.

This chain uses TRBV15 with TRBJ2-2; 11 nucleotides align to TRBD2. The V gene end was trimmed by 0 bases and the J gene end by 7 bases; junction bases not matched to a gene: 4. This CDR3 is built from 16 residues. The V gene's germline CDR1 is LNHNV and CDR2 YYDKDF (reference sequence). CDR3 sequence: CATSRDLTSGGGELFF. The CDR3 nucleotides are TGTGCCACCAGCAGAGACCTTACTAGCGGGGGCGGGGAGCTGTTTTTT.